Sequencing of this TCR beta chain was carried out in a study of T cells after yellow fever vaccination. The study, taken as a whole, reports: Contamination of FACS-sorted repertoires by abundant clonotypes from the bulk population could occur. The booster saw the reappearance of most primary-vaccination clones (approximately 97% CD4, roughly 87% CD8).

The CDR3 sequence is 14 residues long. A few counts support this clonotype. Its antigen is undetermined. UMIs and a universal primer site were added when TCR cDNA was made by 5'RACE template switching. TCRdb ran MiXCR on the 5' RACE reads and lists one entry per CDR3 protein. The repertoire holds some 250,000 distinct CDR3 sequences, around 3.5% seen once, with approximately 18% in the top ten. Sequenced here: PBMCs, sampled 15 days after the yellow fever booster vaccination. The chain links TRBV21-1 to TRBJ1-2; the D segment call TRBD1 is taken from the table without a DNA check. TRBV21-1 is tagged as a pseudogene. The receptor was derived from a man aged 18 to 35 who received the YFV17D yellow fever vaccine. CDR3 in DNA: TGTGCCAGCAGCAAATCAGGGGGTCGGTATGGCTACACCTTC. This encodes CASSKSGGRYGYTF.